The entry below describes one TCR beta chain. This sample is drawn from a study of blood T cell repertoires in COVID-19. Turning to the study itself: The United States, Italy and Spain provided the acute and convalescent COVID-19 samples. PBMCs, B-cell-depleted T cells, or T cells provided the cDNA or gDNA that made up the material.

Only in-frame clones appear in the TCRdb table, and some are missing; sequencing was by immunoSEQ multiplex PCR. Among about 380,000 clones listed, roughly 84% were seen once. The CDR3 has 16 residues. Trimming took 3 bases from V and 3 from J, leaving 18 bases between them. CDR1 and CDR2 from the germline V gene are DFQATT and SNEGSKA (reference sequence). In terms of age and location, participants ranged from roughly 18 to 100 years and lived in roughly 22 US areas. Participants had their cohort set by participant-reported clinical history. Specimen: PBMCs or T cells enriched from blood (not recorded which). The chain employs TRBV20-1 and TRBJ1-5; D is ambiguous. The sequence came from a woman in her thirties who had recovered from COVID-19. The CDR3 DNA reads as TGCAGTGCTAGTCGTACTTTGGTGCAGGACAATCAGCCCCAGCATTTT. As protein: CSASRTLVQDNQPQHF.